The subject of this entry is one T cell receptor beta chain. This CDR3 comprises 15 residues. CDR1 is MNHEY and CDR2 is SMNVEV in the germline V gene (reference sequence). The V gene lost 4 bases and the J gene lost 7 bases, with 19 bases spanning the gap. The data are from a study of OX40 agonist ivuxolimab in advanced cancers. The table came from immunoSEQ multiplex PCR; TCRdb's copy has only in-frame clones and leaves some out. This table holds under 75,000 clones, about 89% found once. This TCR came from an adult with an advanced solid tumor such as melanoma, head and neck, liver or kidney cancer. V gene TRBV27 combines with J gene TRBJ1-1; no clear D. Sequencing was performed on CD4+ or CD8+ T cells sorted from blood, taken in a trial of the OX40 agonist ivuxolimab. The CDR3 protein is CASSSLGVGLYEAFF. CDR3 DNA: TGTGCCAGCAGTTCCCTCGGGGTTGGCCTATATGAAGCTTTCTTT.